Described below is a single TCR beta chain sequence and its context. Antigen unknown. This sample was included in a study of cytomegalovirus exposure and HLA in healthy donors. The study, taken as a whole, reports: In an earlier analysis, most TCR beta V segments were productive about 90% or about 30% of the time. When analyzed later, a missense DCLRE1C variant was found to be linked to TCR beta V- and J-gene trimming. Presence/absence comparisons presumed near-even sequencing depth among donors.

PCR was performed using 60 Vbeta and 13 Jbeta primers. The repertoire was sequenced with immunoSEQ multiplex PCR; TCRdb's copy has only in-frame clones and lacks some. Here the sample spans 110,000 to 150,000 clones, around 80% being singletons. The CDR3 loop spans 14 amino acids. V was trimmed by 5 bases and J by 5 bases, leaving 16 bases between them. Germline CDR1 reads SGHNT; CDR2 reads YENEEA. Sequencing was performed on PBMCs. J is TRBJ2-7 and V is TRBV11-3; D perhaps matches TRBD1 (5 bases). The clonotype comes from a female donor in good health and CMV-seronegative. The CDR3: CASSHLAGSHEQYF. In nucleotides, the CDR3 is TGTGCCAGCAGCCACCTTGCAGGGTCCCACGAGCAGTACTTC.